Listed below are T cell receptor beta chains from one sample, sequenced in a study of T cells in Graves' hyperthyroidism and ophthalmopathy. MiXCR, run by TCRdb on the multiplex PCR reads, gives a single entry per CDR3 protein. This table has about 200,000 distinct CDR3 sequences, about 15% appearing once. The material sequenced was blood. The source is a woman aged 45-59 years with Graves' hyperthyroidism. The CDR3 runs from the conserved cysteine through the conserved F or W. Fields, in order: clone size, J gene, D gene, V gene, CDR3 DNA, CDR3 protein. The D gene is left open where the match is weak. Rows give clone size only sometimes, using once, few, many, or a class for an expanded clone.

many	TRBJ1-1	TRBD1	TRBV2	TGTGCCAGCAGTGAAGACAGGGGGGGTATCACTGAAGCTTTCTTT	CASSEDRGGITEAFF
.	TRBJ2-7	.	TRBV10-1	TGCGCCAGCAGTGAGTCCGGGACCTCCTACGAGCAGTACTTC	CASSESGTSYEQYF
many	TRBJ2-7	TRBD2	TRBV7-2	TGTGCCAGCAGCCTCCAAAGCGGGAGTGGTTACGAGCAGTACTTC	CASSLQSGSGYEQYF
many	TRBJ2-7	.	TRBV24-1	TGTGCCACCGGGGCGGGTTACGAGCAGTACTTC	CATGAGYEQYF
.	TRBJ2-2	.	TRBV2	TGTGCCAGCAGTGCCCGGGACTTCACCGGGGAGCTGTTTTTT	CASSARDFTGELFF
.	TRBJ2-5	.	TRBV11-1	TGTGCCAGCAGCCTCCGACTGGGGCTAGCAGTGCAGACCCAGTACTTC	CASSLRLGLAVQTQYF
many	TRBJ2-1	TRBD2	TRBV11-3	TGTGCCAGCAGCTTAGGACTAGCTCGCGAGCAGTTCTTC	CASSLGLAREQFF
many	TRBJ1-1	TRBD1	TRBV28	TGTGCCAGCAGTTTCACGACAGGGGTACTTGGTGAAGCTTTCTTT	CASSFTTGVLGEAFF
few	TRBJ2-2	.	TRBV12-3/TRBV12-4	TGTGCCAGCGGACAGACGAACACCGGGGAGCTGTTTTTT	CASGQTNTGELFF
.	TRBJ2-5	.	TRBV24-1	TGTGCCACCAGTGACCCGGGAGCCGCCCAAGAGACCCAGTACTTC	CATSDPGAAQETQYF
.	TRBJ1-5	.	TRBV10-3	TGTGCCATCAGCCACGGACAGCGGAGTCAGCCCCAGCATTTT	CAISHGQRSQPQHF
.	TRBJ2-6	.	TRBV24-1	TGTGCCACCAGTGAGAGACCGGGCCGCAGGAATCCTGGGGCCAACGTCCTGACTTTC	CATSERPGRRNPGANVLTF
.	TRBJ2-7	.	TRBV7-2	TGTGCCAGCAGCCACGATGAAGGGGGAGAGTCATTCTACGAGCAGTACTTC	CASSHDEGGESFYEQYF
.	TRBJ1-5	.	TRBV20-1	TGCAGTGCTAGAGATCGAATTAACAGGAATCAGCCCCAGCATTTT	CSARDRINRNQPQHF
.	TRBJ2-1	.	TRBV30	TGTGCCTGGAGTGTCTCGGTAGTGTTTTTCAATGAGCAGTTCTTC	CAWSVSVVFFNEQFF
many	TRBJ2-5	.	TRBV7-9	TGTGCCAGTGGGAGCGCCGAGACCCAGTACTTC	CASGSAETQYF
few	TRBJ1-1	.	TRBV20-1	TGCAGTGCTCTGCGGACAGCCCAAAACACTGAAGCTTTCTTT	CSALRTAQNTEAFF
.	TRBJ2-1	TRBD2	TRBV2	TGTGCCAGCAAGATCCCGGGACTAGCTAGCGAGCAGTTCTTC	CASKIPGLASEQFF
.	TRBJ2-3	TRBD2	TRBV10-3	TGTGCCATCAGTGACCTAGCGGCTAGCACAGATACGCAGTATTTT	CAISDLAASTDTQYF
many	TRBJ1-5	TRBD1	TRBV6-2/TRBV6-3	TGTGCCAGCAGTTACCGACAGGGTCGGGCTCAGCCCCAGCATTTT	CASSYRQGRAQPQHF
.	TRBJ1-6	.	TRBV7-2	TGTGCCAGCAGCCGAGAGGGGAGCGGGTTATCACCCCTCCACTTT	CASSREGSGLSPLHF
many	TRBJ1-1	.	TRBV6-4	TGTGCCAGCTCATTCGAGGGGGTGTTTGAAGCTTTCTTT	CASSFEGVFEAFF
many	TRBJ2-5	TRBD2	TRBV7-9	TGTGCCAGCAGCTTAGTAGGGACTAGCGGGAGAGAAGAGACCCAGTACTTC	CASSLVGTSGREETQYF
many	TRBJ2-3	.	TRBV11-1	TGTGCCAGCAGCCGAGAAGTCACAGATACGCAGTATTTT	CASSREVTDTQYF
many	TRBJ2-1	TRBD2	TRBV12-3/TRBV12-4	TGTGCCAGCAGGCGGACTAGCGGGGCGGGTGGTTGGGATGAGCAGTTCTTC	CASRRTSGAGGWDEQFF
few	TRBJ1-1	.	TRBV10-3	TGTGCCATCAGTATGAGGGAGCGGAACACTGAAGCTTTCTTT	CAISMRERNTEAFF
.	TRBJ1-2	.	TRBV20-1	TGCAGTGCTAGAGATTTGAGGGCTGGCTACACCTTC	CSARDLRAGYTF
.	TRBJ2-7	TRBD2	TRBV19	TGTGCCAGTAGGCTAGCGGGAGACAACTACGAGCAGTACTTC	CASRLAGDNYEQYF
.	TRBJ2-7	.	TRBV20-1	TGCAGGGCGCAAGGGGAAAACTACGAGCAGTACTTC	CRAQGENYEQYF
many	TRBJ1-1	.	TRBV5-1	TGCGCCAGCAGCCCGCGGGGCAGTCCATCGGGAGCTTTCTTT	CASSPRGSPSGAFF
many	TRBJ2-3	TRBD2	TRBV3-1	TGTGCCAGCAGCCCCACGGGAGGGCCAGGAGGGCAGTATTTT	CASSPTGGPGGQYF
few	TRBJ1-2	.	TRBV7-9	TGTGCCAGCAGCTTAGGGGGGGATGGCTACACCTTC	CASSLGGDGYTF
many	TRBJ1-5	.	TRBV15	TGTGCCACCAGCAGAGAGACAGGAATTATTACCCAGCCCCAGCATTTT	CATSRETGIITQPQHF
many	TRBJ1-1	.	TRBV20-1	TGCAGTGCTAGGTCTTACAGCACTGAAGCTTTCTTT	CSARSYSTEAFF
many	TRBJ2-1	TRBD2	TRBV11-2	TGTGCCAGCAGCCCTCATCGGGTAGCGGGACACAATGAGCAGTTCTTC	CASSPHRVAGHNEQFF
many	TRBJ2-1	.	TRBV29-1	TGCAGAAACGGGGATCTCGGTTATGAGCAGTTCTTC	CRNGDLGYEQFF
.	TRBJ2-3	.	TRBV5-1	TGCGCCAGCAGCTTGGAAGCGGGCCGCACAGATACGCAGTATTTT	CASSLEAGRTDTQYF
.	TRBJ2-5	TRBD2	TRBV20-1	TGCAGTGCTATCCCACTAGCGGGAGGGCCGGGGCAAGAGACCCAGTACTTC	CSAIPLAGGPGQETQYF
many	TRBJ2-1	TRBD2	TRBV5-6	TGTGCCAGCAGCTGGGGGACTAGCGGAGATTTACACAATGAGCAGTTCTTC	CASSWGTSGDLHNEQFF
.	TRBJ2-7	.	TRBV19	TGTGCCAGTAGTTGGACGGACTCCTACGAGCAGTACTTC	CASSWTDSYEQYF
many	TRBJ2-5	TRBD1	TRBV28	TGTGCCAGCAGTCCGGGACAGGGGGTACCAAGAGACCAGTACTTC	CASSPGQGVPRDQYF
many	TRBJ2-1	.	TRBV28	TGTGCCAGCAGTTCTCCCCGGGGGGCCACCTTTTGGGAGCAGTTCTTC	CASSSPRGATFWEQFF
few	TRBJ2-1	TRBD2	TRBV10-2	TGCGCCAGCAGGGAAAGCGGGAGGGCGAACAATGAGCAGTTCTTC	CASRESGRANNEQFF
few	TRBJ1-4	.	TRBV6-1	TGTGCCAGCAGGGAGGGAGAAAAACTGTTTTTT	CASREGEKLFF
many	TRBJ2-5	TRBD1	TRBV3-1	TGTGCCAGCAGCCATGGCCAGGCGGACAGGGGAGAGACCCAGTACTTC	CASSHGQADRGETQYF
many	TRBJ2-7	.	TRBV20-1	TGCAGTGCTAGACGTGGTTACGAGCAGTACTTC	CSARRGYEQYF